These T cell receptor beta chains were read from a single sample in a study of identical twins. TCRdb redid the calling of the 5' RACE reads with MiXCR, one entry per CDR3 protein. The sample holds approximately 600,000 distinct CDR3 sequences, under 8.5% seen once. Separately, the same data were catalogued under a study of yellow fever vaccine responses in identical twins.

Sequenced material: PBMCs. These receptors originate from a woman aged 18-29 years in good health. Both conserved end residues are trimmed from each CDR3. The D gene is left open where the match is weak.

D: TRBD2
J: TRBJ2-2
V: TRBV5-1
CDR3: ASSLFASGTGELF

D: NA
J: TRBJ2-2
V: TRBV7-9
CDR3: ASSSRGAPGELF

D: TRBD2
J: TRBJ2-1
V: TRBV7-9
CDR3: ASSLRLAGSEYNEQF

D: NA
J: TRBJ2-5
V: TRBV20-1
CDR3: SARSLHSGTQY

D: TRBD2
J: TRBJ2-2
V: TRBV12-3/TRBV12-4
CDR3: ASSPSGSGTGELF

D: TRBD1
J: TRBJ1-2
V: TRBV20-1
CDR3: SAPWTGATYGYT

D: NA
J: TRBJ1-4
V: TRBV12-3/TRBV12-4
CDR3: ASRDDRGSEKLF

D: TRBD1
J: TRBJ2-1
V: TRBV5-1
CDR3: ASSLTGEIYNEQF

D: NA
J: TRBJ1-2
V: TRBV5-1
CDR3: ASSLYGVRDLNYGYT

D: TRBD2
J: TRBJ2-1
V: TRBV12-3/TRBV12-4
CDR3: ASSLSGRISNEQF

D: TRBD1
J: TRBJ1-6
V: TRBV7-9
CDR3: ASSLGQGGHSPLH

D: NA
J: TRBJ2-7
V: TRBV5-5
CDR3: ASSPPTWVSEQY

D: TRBD2
J: TRBJ2-5
V: TRBV7-7
CDR3: ASSEKRELRRETQY

D: TRBD2
J: TRBJ2-1
V: TRBV10-3
CDR3: AIRTSGGALGEQF

D: NA
J: TRBJ2-1
V: TRBV9
CDR3: ASSVSGVLYNEQF

D: NA
J: TRBJ2-7
V: TRBV5-5
CDR3: ASSLAIPSYEQY

D: NA
J: TRBJ2-7
V: TRBV5-6
CDR3: ASSLDRWGQQY

D: NA
J: TRBJ1-1
V: TRBV20-1
CDR3: SALADYTEAF

D: NA
J: TRBJ1-5
V: TRBV7-8
CDR3: ASSLKVREYSNQPQH

D: NA
J: TRBJ2-5
V: TRBV5-1
CDR3: ASSLSFAGPNGGTQY

D: NA
J: TRBJ2-2
V: TRBV20-1
CDR3: SARGGGKDTGELF

D: TRBD2
J: TRBJ2-1
V: TRBV28
CDR3: ASRLSGSVYEQF

D: TRBD1
J: TRBJ2-3
V: TRBV20-1
CDR3: SADTGASTDTQY

D: NA
J: TRBJ2-3
V: TRBV5-1
CDR3: ASSLALRVDTQY

D: NA
J: TRBJ2-7
V: TRBV6-1
CDR3: ASSEASATAGKYEQY

D: NA
J: TRBJ1-5
V: TRBV3-1
CDR3: ASSQGGGRANQPQH

D: TRBD2
J: TRBJ2-1
V: TRBV7-9
CDR3: ASSSSSGRLNEQF

D: NA
J: TRBJ1-1
V: TRBV10-1
CDR3: ASSEASRYTEAF

D: NA
J: TRBJ2-7
V: TRBV5-1
CDR3: ASSPEPASYEQY

D: TRBD1
J: TRBJ2-5
V: TRBV7-8
CDR3: ASSLKAGGPQETQY

D: NA
J: TRBJ2-1
V: TRBV10-3
CDR3: ATKRVQSSDNEQF

D: NA
J: TRBJ2-7
V: TRBV20-1
CDR3: SAILRKSYEQY

D: TRBD2
J: TRBJ2-7
V: TRBV7-2
CDR3: ASSRTSGGHYEQY

D: TRBD2
J: TRBJ2-5
V: TRBV10-3
CDR3: AITPGLGIETQY

D: NA
J: TRBJ2-1
V: TRBV3-1
CDR3: ASSQRGVSYNEQF

D: TRBD1
J: TRBJ2-2
V: TRBV12-3/TRBV12-4
CDR3: ASTMGQLNTGELF

D: NA
J: TRBJ1-5
V: TRBV12-3/TRBV12-4
CDR3: ASSQWGVGNQPQH

D: TRBD1
J: TRBJ2-2
V: TRBV2
CDR3: ASSDWTGNGELF

D: TRBD1
J: TRBJ2-7
V: TRBV11-2
CDR3: ASTLDRGRGYEQY

D: NA
J: TRBJ1-3
V: TRBV9
CDR3: ASSVGAGPISGNTIY

D: NA
J: TRBJ2-5
V: TRBV2
CDR3: ASSGPGGRETQY

D: NA
J: TRBJ1-6
V: TRBV3-1
CDR3: ASSQDTRPNSPLH

D: NA
J: TRBJ2-1
V: TRBV5-1
CDR3: ASSLDGSLSYNEQF

D: TRBD2
J: TRBJ2-3
V: TRBV5-5
CDR3: ASSQGREAHTQY

D: NA
J: TRBJ1-6
V: TRBV10-3
CDR3: AISEVSASPLH

D: NA
J: TRBJ1-1
V: TRBV4-1
CDR3: ASSRTGLSFEAF

D: NA
J: TRBJ2-2
V: TRBV6-1
CDR3: ASSERGGTGELF